The clone carrying this T cell receptor (beta chain) was counted many times. The antigen is unknown. Preparing the TCRbeta library involved the use of unique molecular identifiers. MiXCR, applied by TCRdb to the PCR reads, yields one record per CDR3 protein. Of a few hundred thousand distinct CDR3 sequences listed, around 7% were seen once; the top ten hold approximately 6%. These data belong to a study of T-cell reconstitution after alpha-beta-depleted transplantation in children. General observations from the study: Counts and diversity of T cells one year after transplant came mostly from newly produced T cells.

The material was PBMCs, obtained before TCRalphabeta/CD19-depleted stem cell transplant. The TCR was taken from a boy aged 2 to 10 with acute lymphoblastic leukemia, due to receive a stem cell transplant.

The CDR3 region has the DNA TGCAGTGCTCCTCTTACAGGGGATGGGCAGCCCCAGCATTTT. As protein: CSAPLTGDGQPQHF. The V and J genes are TRBV20-1 and TRBJ1-5; 7 nucleotides agree with TRBD1. With 5 bases clipped from V and 7 bases from J, the junction kept 11 bases outside the gene matches. The germline V gene has CDR1 DFQATT and CDR2 SNEGSKA (reference sequence). This CDR3 has 14 residues.